This TCR beta chain is from a study of OX40 agonist ivuxolimab in advanced cancers. Libraries were prepared by immunoSEQ multiplex PCR; TCRdb keeps only in-frame clonotypes and omits some of them. This sample has 70,000 or so clones; 70% to 85% occur once, and the top ten carry 1.1%. The CDR3 has 13 residues. V was clipped by 6 bases and J by 3 bases, with 9 bases between them. Germline-derived CDR1 and CDR2 are MDHEN and SYDVKM. This TCR was recovered from an adult with an advanced solid tumor such as melanoma, head and neck, liver or kidney cancer. The source material was CD4+ or CD8+ T cells sorted from blood, sampled in a trial of the OX40 agonist ivuxolimab. The chain is built from TRBV28 and TRBJ2-1; TRBD1 might be the D (5 bases). The CDR3 bases are TGTGCCAGCAGCCCAGACAGCTACAATGAGCAGTTCTTC. Protein: CASSPDSYNEQFF.